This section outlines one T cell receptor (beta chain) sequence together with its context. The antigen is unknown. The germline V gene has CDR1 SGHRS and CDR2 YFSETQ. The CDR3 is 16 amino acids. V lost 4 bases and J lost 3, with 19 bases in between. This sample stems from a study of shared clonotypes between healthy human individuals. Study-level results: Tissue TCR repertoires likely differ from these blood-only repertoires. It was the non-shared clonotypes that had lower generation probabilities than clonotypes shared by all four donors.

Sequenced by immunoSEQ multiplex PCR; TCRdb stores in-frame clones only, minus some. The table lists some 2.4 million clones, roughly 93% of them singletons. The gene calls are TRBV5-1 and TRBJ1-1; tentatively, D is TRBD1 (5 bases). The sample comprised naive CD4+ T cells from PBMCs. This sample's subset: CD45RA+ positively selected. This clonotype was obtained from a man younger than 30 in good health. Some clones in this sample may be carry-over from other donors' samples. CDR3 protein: CASSISPGGADTEAFF. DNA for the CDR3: TGCGCCAGCAGCATCTCCCCCGGAGGGGCGGACACTGAAGCTTTCTTT. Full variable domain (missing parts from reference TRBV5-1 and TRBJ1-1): KAGVTQTPRYLIKTRGQQVTLSCSPISGHRSVSWYQQTPGQGLQFLFEYFSETQRNKGNFPGRFSGRQFSNSRSEMNVSTLELGDSALYLCASSISPGGADTEAFFGQGTRLTVV.